The 18 T cell receptor beta chains below come from one sample, sequenced in a study of blood T cell repertoires in COVID-19. Assay used: immunoSEQ multiplex PCR; TCRdb lists only in-frame clones, some missing. The repertoire holds around 130,000 clones, 82% seen once, with about 4.2% in the top ten. The sequencing input was peripheral blood. These receptor sequences come from a woman in her seventies with acute or convalescent COVID-19.

This clone occurred a few times. V is TRBV27 and J is TRBJ1-6; possible D gene TRBD1, 5 bases. The V end was cut by 1 base, the J end by 10 bases, with 11 bases between. The CDR3 loop spans 14 amino acids. The germline V gene has CDR1 MNHEY and CDR2 SMNVEV (reference sequence). The CDR3 region has the DNA TGTGCCAGCAGTTTATATGGGGGGAACTCACCCCTCCACTTT. Its protein is CASSLYGGNSPLHF.

The V call is TRBV5-1, the J call TRBJ2-2; 8 bases map to TRBD2. The CDR3 is 13 residues long. Germline trimming cut 6 bases from V and 5 bases from J; bases unmatched to any gene: 3. Germline V gene sequence: CDR1 SGHRS, CDR2 YFSETQ. The CDR3 loop reads CASTPGGTGELFF. The CDR3 nucleotides are TGCGCCAGCACCCCGGGAGGGACCGGGGAGCTGTTTTTT.

The chain uses TRBV19 and TRBJ1-6; TRBD1 matches 9 bases. Germline assignment: CDR1 LNHDA and CDR2 SQIVND (reference sequence). This CDR3 spans 14 amino acids. Trimming removed 5 bases from V and 10 bases from J; junction bases left unmatched: 6. The CDR3 bases are TGTGCCAGTAGTTTGGGACAGGGATACTCACCCCTCCACTTT. It is translated as CASSLGQGYSPLHF.

V and J are TRBV5-1 and TRBJ1-2; 9 bases agree with TRBD1. V trimming: 4 bases; J trimming: 4 bases; junction bases outside the gene matches: 11. This CDR3 comprises 16 residues. In germline, CDR1 is SGHRS, CDR2 YFSETQ. CDR3 amino acids: CASSVGQGNNGYGYTF. CDR3 nucleotides: TGCGCCAGCAGCGTGGGACAGGGAAACAACGGCTATGGCTACACCTTC. Full variable domain (rest looked up from reference TRBV5-1 and TRBJ1-2): KAGVTQTPRYLIKTRGQQVTLSCSPISGHRSVSWYQQTPGQGLQFLFEYFSETQRNKGNFPGRFSGRQFSNSRSEMNVSTLELGDSALYLCASSVGQGNNGYGYTFGSGTRLTVV.

The chain employs TRBV9 and TRBJ1-1; no reliable D call. This CDR3 region has 15 residues. Germline CDR1 and CDR2: SGDLS and YYNGEE. The ends were cut back, 0 bases at V and 2 bases at J, with 11 bases in the middle. This CDR3 reads CASSVVARGNTEAFF. CDR3 in DNA: TGTGCCAGCAGCGTAGTCGCAAGAGGTAACACTGAAGCTTTCTTT.

The chain carries TRBV4-1 and TRBJ2-5, with a tentative D call TRBD2 (5 bases). V was clipped by 3 bases and J by 1 base, with 24 bases between them. This CDR3 is 19 amino acids long. The germline V gene encodes CDR1 MGHRA and CDR2 YSYEKL. The CDR3 region is CASSHLLGRSSGIQETQYF. In DNA form, the CDR3 reads TGCGCCAGCAGCCACCTGCTTGGAAGGTCCAGCGGTATCCAAGAGACCCAGTACTTC.

The chain combines TRBV19 with TRBJ1-1; D perhaps matches TRBD1 (6 bases). In germline, CDR1 is LNHDA, CDR2 SQIVND (reference sequence). The CDR3 has 12 residues. The V and J ends lost 8 bases and 5 bases respectively, with 12 bases between them. The CDR3 coding sequence is TGTGCCAGTCGTGGACAGCGGACTGAAGCTTTCTTT. Translated: CASRGQRTEAFF.

The chain has TRBV27 and TRBJ1-1, with 7 nucleotides matching TRBD1. Germline V gene sequence: CDR1 MNHEY, CDR2 SMNVEV (reference sequence). The CDR3 sequence is 16 residues long. J lost 6 bases, V lost 5 bases, and 15 bases had no gene match. As DNA, the CDR3 is TGTGCCAGCAGTCCCTCGGGACAGCAGTGGGGCTCTGAAGCTTTCTTT. Translated, it gives CASSPSGQQWGSEAFF.

The chain uses TRBV19 and TRBJ1-6; D is uncertain. With 4 bases removed from V and 1 base from J, the gap between germline ends came to 8 bases. The germline V gene has CDR1 LNHDA and CDR2 SQIVND (reference sequence). The CDR3 has 15 residues. CDR3 amino acids: CASSNGVSYNSPLHF. In DNA, the CDR3 is TGTGCCAGTAGTAACGGGGTGTCCTATAATTCACCCCTCCACTTT.

The CDR3 DNA reads as TGTGCCAGCTCACCTCGGGACGAGCAGTACTTC. This gives the protein CASSPRDEQYF. The chain recombines TRBV18 with TRBJ2-7; D unclear. Germline V gene data show CDR1 as KGHSH and CDR2 as LQKENI. V was cut by 3 bases and J by 5 bases, with 5 bases left in between. This CDR3 spans 11 amino acids.

This clone was picked up a small number of times. The chain couples TRBV7-8 to TRBJ1-5; D is unresolved. CDR1 and CDR2 from the germline V gene are SGHVS and FQNEAQ. Trimming took off 1 base at V and 1 base at J, with 5 bases between the two ends. This CDR3 comprises 14 residues. The DNA for the CDR3 is TGTGCCAGCAGCTTAGGGCACAGCAATCAGCCCCAGCATTTT. It yields the protein CASSLGHSNQPQHF.

V and J are TRBV27 and TRBJ1-1; 8 bases fit TRBD1. The length of the CDR3 is 16 residues. Germline V gives CDR1 MNHEY, CDR2 SMNVEV (reference sequence). Germline trimming cut 5 bases from V and 4 bases from J; bases unmatched to any gene: 12. The CDR3 coding sequence is TGTGCCAGCAGTCCGGGGGCAGGGGGCGCAGGCACTGAAGCTTTCTTT. Translating gives CASSPGAGGAGTEAFF.

This clone was seen a few times. This chain links TRBV6-5 with TRBJ2-1, with 7 bases identical to TRBD2. The CDR3 consists of 12 residues. Germline loops: CDR1 MNHEY, CDR2 SVGAGI. J gave up 7 bases and V 5 bases, and 2 bases lay outside the gene matches. CDR3 in amino acids: CASSREGNEQFF. CDR3 DNA: TGTGCCAGCAGTAGGGAGGGAAATGAGCAGTTCTTC.

This chain uses TRBV6-2 or TRBV6-3 with TRBJ1-1; D possibly corresponds to TRBD1 (5 bases). The CDR3 length is 14 residues. V lost 5 bases and J lost 0, with 10 bases in between. The germline V gene encodes CDR1 MNHEY and CDR2 SVGEGT. CDR3 nucleotides: TGTGCCAGCAGTCCGGACACCATGAACACTGAAGCTTTCTTT. It specifies CASSPDTMNTEAFF.

This clone was seen only once. The gene calls are TRBV9 and TRBJ1-1; 8 positions match TRBD1. V was pared by 1 base and J by 1 base, with 12 bases of the junction left unmatched. Germline V gene lookup returns CDR1 SGDLS and CDR2 YYNGEE. The CDR3 is 18 amino acids. CDR3 coding DNA: TGTGCCAGCAGCGTATTTAGCGTCCCCGGGACAGGGAACACTGAAGCTTTCTTT. This translates into CASSVFSVPGTGNTEAFF.

The sample holds a few counts of this clone. The chain uses TRBV2 and TRBJ1-1, with TRBD1 matching over 7 bases. CDR3 length equals 14 residues. CDR1 is SNHLY and CDR2 is FYNNEI in the germline V gene. Unmatched junction bases numbered 3, after V lost 5 bases and J lost 0 bases. CDR3 nucleotide sequence: TGTGCCAGCAGTAAGGGACAGCTGAACACTGAAGCTTTCTTT. Protein: CASSKGQLNTEAFF. Drawing the rest from reference TRBV2 and TRBJ1-1, the complete variable domain is EPEVTQTPSHQVTQMGQEVILRCVPISNHLYFYWYRQILGQKVEFLVSFYNNEISEKSEIFDDQFSVERPDGSNFTLKIRSTKLEDSAMYFCASSKGQLNTEAFFGQGTRLTVV.

The count of this clone is one. The chain employs TRBV27 and TRBJ1-2; 10 bases match TRBD1. This CDR3 spans 14 amino acids. The junction had 7 bases not matched to a gene; V was cut back by 8 bases and J by 4 bases. Germline CDR1 is MNHEY and CDR2 is SMNVEV (reference sequence). In DNA form, the CDR3 reads TGTGCCAGCCGCCGGGACAGGGGAACCTATGGCTACACCTTC. Translating it yields CASRRDRGTYGYTF.

This rearrangement joins TRBV5-1 to TRBJ2-3; 10 nucleotides agree with TRBD2. The CDR3 runs to 17 residues. In germline, CDR1 is SGHRS, CDR2 YFSETQ. Trimming at V came to 2 bases and at J to 1 base, leaving 7 bases not matched to a gene. The CDR3 spells CASSFPAGGPGTDTQYF. The CDR3 DNA follows: TGCGCCAGCAGCTTCCCAGCGGGGGGGCCTGGCACAGATACGCAGTATTTT.